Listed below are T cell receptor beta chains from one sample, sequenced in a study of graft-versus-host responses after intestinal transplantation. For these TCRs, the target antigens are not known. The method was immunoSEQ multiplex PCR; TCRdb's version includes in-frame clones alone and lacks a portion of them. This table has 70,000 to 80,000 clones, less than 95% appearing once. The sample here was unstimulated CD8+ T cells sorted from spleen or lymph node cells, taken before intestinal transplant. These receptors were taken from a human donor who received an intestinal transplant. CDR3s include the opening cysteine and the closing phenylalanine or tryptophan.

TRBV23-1 CASSQTPRRDSRNSNIQYF
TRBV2 CAQQRGTEAFF
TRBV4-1 CASSQGSSSYEQYF
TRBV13 CASSLRTGGTKNIQYF
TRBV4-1 CASSPPGSYEQYF
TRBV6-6 CASSSGQGQPQHF
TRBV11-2 CASSLVRGSYEQYF
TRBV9 CASSVAGSNEKLFF
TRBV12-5 CASGLVLGRGSEQYF
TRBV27 CASSDGQGDSPLHF
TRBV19 CASSIAAQQPQHF
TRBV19 CASSISFPPGDWSYNEQFF
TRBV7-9 CASSSGGDRGPEAFF
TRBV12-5 CASGLVPSLPGYTF
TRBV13 CASSLGFKQLNSPLHF
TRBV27 CASSPSSSETQYF
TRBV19 CASQGLAGGPVEQFF
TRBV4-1 CASSLRGWLQETQYF
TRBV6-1 CASISGLDEKLFF
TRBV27 CASSPGQGGQPQHF
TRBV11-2 CASSLWRGETQYF
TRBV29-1 CSVGGDVRGYTF
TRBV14 CASSQVGENYGYTF
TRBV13 CASSLGREVIYF
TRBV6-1 CASSAGVGEAFF
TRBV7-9 CASSTLAGGTTQFF
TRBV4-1 CASSPRQLNEKLFF
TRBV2 CASRAVPSTGELFF
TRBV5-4 CASSLKGATPPQHF
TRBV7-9 CASSRGEDSGTQETQYF
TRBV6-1 CASSPLRQGTYEQYF
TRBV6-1 CASSYDSLNTEAFF
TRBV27 CASSLVAGTYNEQFF
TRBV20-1 CSAQYGYTF
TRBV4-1 CASSRGRVGGAGELFF
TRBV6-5 CASSYEGRNYGYTF
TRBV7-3 CASSSPSYNEQFF
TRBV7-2 CASSLGGRAGEQYF
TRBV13 CASSAGQGTYEQYF
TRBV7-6 CASGGTGVGEQYF
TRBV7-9 CASSPQDIYEQYF
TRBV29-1 CSTRQGADEQYF
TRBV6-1 CASSEGQAFFYGYTF
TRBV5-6 CASSPVSGVTEAFF
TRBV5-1 CASSKKGGLDYGYTF
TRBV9 CASSPLEGAPTDTQYF
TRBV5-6 CASSSTLPVDEQYF
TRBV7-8 CASIPTTGTATGELFF
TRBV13 CASTPSGGAKDTQYF
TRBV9 CASSVGRGQHNEQFF
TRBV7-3 CASSLSGGAAYEQYF
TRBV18 CASSPGRVWGTDTQYF
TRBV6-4 CASSGGYGEAFF
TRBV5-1 CASSLSGSGEAFF
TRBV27 CASSPHGQESSYEQYF
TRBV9 CASSGETGSNYGYTF
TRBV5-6 CASSLDPAVLSGNTIYF
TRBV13 CASSQINRLGEQYF
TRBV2 CASSHTGTGLNEQFF